The rows below give T cell receptor beta chains drawn from one sample of a study of T cell changes during pregnancy in multiple sclerosis. This table comes from immunoSEQ multiplex PCR, and its TCRdb copy is limited to in-frame clones, with some not included. The sample includes 50,000 to 65,000 clones, over 85% of them seen just once. Sample: CD8+ T cells from peripheral blood mononuclear cells, taken in the second trimester of pregnancy. The receptors originated from a female donor with multiple sclerosis, enrolled in a pregnancy study. CDR3s include the opening cysteine and the closing phenylalanine or tryptophan. Each record gives: V gene, J gene, clone size, D gene, CDR3 DNA, CDR3 protein. D genes are given only for firm matches. Clone sizes are given selectively: once, few, many, or a class where the clone is expanded.

TRBV19	TRBJ2-7	once	NA	TGTGCCAGTAGTGAGGGTGAGTCCTACGAGCAGTACTTC	CASSEGESYEQYF
TRBV4-3	TRBJ2-7	NA	NA	TGCGCCAGCAGCCTTACTAGTAACTACGAGCAGTACTTC	CASSLTSNYEQYF
TRBV5-6	TRBJ2-3	NA	TRBD2	TGTGCCAGCAGCTGGCGACTAGCGGGAGCCACAGATACGCAGTATTTT	CASSWRLAGATDTQYF
TRBV7-9	TRBJ1-2	NA	TRBD1	TGTGCCAGCAGCTCCACCCAGGGGGCGGATGGCTACACCTTC	CASSSTQGADGYTF
TRBV30	TRBJ2-1	NA	TRBD2	TGTGCCTGGAGTGGAGCGGGAGGGGTCTCCTACAATGAGCAGTTCTTC	CAWSGAGGVSYNEQFF
TRBV7-9	TRBJ2-1	NA	NA	TGTGCCAGCAGCTTACAGGACTCCTACAATGAGCAGTTCTTC	CASSLQDSYNEQFF
TRBV30	TRBJ1-2	NA	NA	TGTGCCTGGAGTCTATTGTATGGCTACACCTTC	CAWSLLYGYTF
TRBV5-6	TRBJ1-2	NA	NA	TGTGCCAGCAGCTTGGAAGGTGGGGAGATTCCTTCCGGCTACACCTTC	CASSLEGGEIPSGYTF
TRBV7-9	TRBJ1-1	NA	NA	TGTGCCAGCAGCGCAAAGGACAGCTACACTGAAGCTTTCTTT	CASSAKDSYTEAFF
TRBV6-4	TRBJ1-1	NA	TRBD1	TGTGCCAGAAAACCGGGACAGGGGGCTTTCGGAGGCACTGAAGCTTTCTTT	CARKPGQGAFGGTEAFF
TRBV10-3	TRBJ2-5	NA	TRBD1	TGTGCCATCAGTGGGTCGGGACAGCAAGAGACCCAGTACTTC	CAISGSGQQETQYF
TRBV7-9	TRBJ2-7	NA	TRBD1	TGTGCCAGCAGCTTAGGAAGGGGGACAGTTCGGTACGAGCAGTACTTC	CASSLGRGTVRYEQYF
TRBV27	TRBJ2-7	NA	TRBD2	TGTGCCAGCACGACTACTAGCGGCTCCTACGAGCAGTACTTC	CASTTTSGSYEQYF
TRBV27	TRBJ2-3	NA	TRBD2	TGTGCCAGCAGTTTCCGCCCCCGGGAGGGTTGGGCAGATACGCAGTATTTT	CASSFRPREGWADTQYF
TRBV10-1	TRBJ1-5	NA	TRBD1	TGCGCCACCATGACCTGTTACAGGGGTAATCAGCCCCAGCATTTT	CATMTCYRGNQPQHF
TRBV2	TRBJ2-1	NA	TRBD2	TGTGCCAGTCCATCCGGACTAGACAATGAGCAGTTCTTC	CASPSGLDNEQFF
TRBV5-6	TRBJ1-2	NA	TRBD1	TGTGCCAGCAGCTTGGTGCCAGGGGGCGATGGCTACACCTTC	CASSLVPGGDGYTF
TRBV7-9	TRBJ1-1	NA	NA	TGTGCCAGCAGCCCCCCGGGGGTCGAAACTTTCTTT	CASSPPGVETFF
TRBV5-1	TRBJ2-7	NA	TRBD1	TGCGCCAGCAGCTCGGGACAGGGTTCCTACGAGCAGTACTTC	CASSSGQGSYEQYF
TRBV2	TRBJ2-7	NA	NA	TGTGCCAGCAGTGGCCCAGAAGACTACGAGCAGTACTTC	CASSGPEDYEQYF
TRBV11-2	TRBJ1-5	NA	TRBD1	TGTGCCAGCAGCTTAGGGGACAGGGTAGATCAGCCCCAGCATTTT	CASSLGDRVDQPQHF
TRBV5-1	TRBJ1-1	NA	NA	TGCGCCAGCAGCTTGGAGGAAGACTTGAACACTGAAGCTTTCTTT	CASSLEEDLNTEAFF
TRBV10-2	TRBJ1-4	NA	TRBD1	TGCGCCAGTACAGGGGGCCGGGGTGAAAAACTGTTTTTT	CASTGGRGEKLFF
TRBV29-1	TRBJ1-1	NA	NA	TGCAGCGTTGAGATTCAGGGCACTGAAGCTTTCTTT	CSVEIQGTEAFF
TRBV6-5	TRBJ2-7	NA	NA	TGTGCCAGCAGTTCCGAGACAGATCCCTACGAGCAGTACTTC	CASSSETDPYEQYF
TRBV27	TRBJ2-5	once	TRBD2	TGTGCCAGCAGTCCGATAGCGGGAGGAGAGACCCAGTACTTC	CASSPIAGGETQYF
TRBV5-1	TRBJ2-7	NA	NA	TGCGCCAGCAGCTTGGCATCAGACTACGAGCAGTACTTC	CASSLASDYEQYF
TRBV9	TRBJ1-1	few	TRBD1	TGTGCCAGCAGCCCCCGGACAGGGATGAACACTGAAGCTTTCTTT	CASSPRTGMNTEAFF
TRBV19	TRBJ2-7	NA	NA	TGTGCCAGTAGTACTCCGGACGGAGGGCAAAGCTCCTACGAGCAGTACTTC	CASSTPDGGQSSYEQYF
TRBV27	TRBJ2-7	NA	NA	TGTGCCAGCAGTTGGGGGGTGGGACGCGAGCAGTACTTC	CASSWGVGREQYF
TRBV12-5	TRBJ1-1	NA	NA	TGTGCTAGTGGGCCAGGGAACACTGAAGCTTTCTTT	CASGPGNTEAFF
TRBV7-9	TRBJ2-1	NA	NA	TGTGCCAGCAGCCCCGGGTCCAGTAACTACAATGAGCAGTTCTTC	CASSPGSSNYNEQFF
TRBV19	TRBJ1-2	NA	TRBD1	TGTGCCAGTAGTTGGACAGGCGAATATGGCTACACCTTC	CASSWTGEYGYTF
TRBV29-1	TRBJ2-2	NA	NA	TGCAGCGTTGAGTCGAGGTTGGCAAACACCGGGGAGCTGTTTTTT	CSVESRLANTGELFF
TRBV27	TRBJ1-2	NA	TRBD1	TGTGCCAGCAGTCCCCCTCTAAGACAGGGAGCAATAGATGGCTACACCTTC	CASSPPLRQGAIDGYTF
TRBV4-2	TRBJ2-2	NA	TRBD2	TGTGCCAGCAGCCGTCCCCCAGCGGGAGACACCGGGGAGCTGTTTTTT	CASSRPPAGDTGELFF
TRBV4-1	TRBJ2-7	NA	NA	TGCGCCAGCAGCCAAGATTCAGGCAACTCCTACGAGCAGTACTTC	CASSQDSGNSYEQYF
TRBV2	TRBJ2-7	NA	TRBD2	TGTGCCAGCAGTACCGGGACTAGCGGGGTATCTGTCTACGAGCAGTACTTC	CASSTGTSGVSVYEQYF
TRBV4-1	TRBJ1-3	NA	NA	TGCGCCAGCAGCCAAGAGGCAGGGGTTATAGGAAACACCATATATTTT	CASSQEAGVIGNTIYF
TRBV19	TRBJ1-5	NA	TRBD1	TGTGCCAGTAGTATCTTGGCAGGGGGCCATCAGCCCCAGCATTTT	CASSILAGGHQPQHF
TRBV4-1	TRBJ2-1	NA	TRBD2	TGCGCCAGCAGCCAGCTACTAGCGGGAGACTACAATGAGCAGTTCTTC	CASSQLLAGDYNEQFF
TRBV6-5	TRBJ2-2	NA	NA	TGTGCCAGCAGTTACTCGAGCCAGGGGACCGGGGAGCTGTTTTTT	CASSYSSQGTGELFF
TRBV30	TRBJ1-4	once	TRBD1	TGTGCCTGGAGTGTCGGGACAGCCCTTAAACGGGAAAAACTGTTTTTT	CAWSVGTALKREKLFF